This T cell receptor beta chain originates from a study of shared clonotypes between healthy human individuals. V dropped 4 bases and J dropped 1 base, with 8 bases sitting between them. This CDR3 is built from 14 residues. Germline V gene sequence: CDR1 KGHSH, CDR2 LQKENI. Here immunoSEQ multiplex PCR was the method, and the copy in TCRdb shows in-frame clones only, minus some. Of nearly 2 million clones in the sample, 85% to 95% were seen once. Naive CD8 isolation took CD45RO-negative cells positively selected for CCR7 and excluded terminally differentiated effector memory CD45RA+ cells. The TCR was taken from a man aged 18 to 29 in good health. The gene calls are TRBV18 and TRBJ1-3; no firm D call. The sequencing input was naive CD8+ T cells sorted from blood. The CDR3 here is CASSLGYSGNTIYF. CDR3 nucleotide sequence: TGTGCCAGCTCACTGGGGTATTCTGGAAACACCATATATTTT.